The 8 T cell receptor beta chains below come from one sample, sequenced in a study of cytomegalovirus exposure and HLA in healthy donors. The PCR ran on 60 Vbeta and 13 Jbeta primers. Method: immunoSEQ multiplex PCR; TCRdb's copy keeps in-frame clones and lacks some. The sample has roughly 100,000 clones, about 80% seen once; the top ten hold 2% to 2.5%. The sequenced material came from PBMCs. These receptors all stem from a man aged 30 to 45 in good health and CMV-seronegative.

The chain links TRBV5-4 to TRBJ1-1; TRBD1 matches 9 bases. This CDR3 contains 14 residues. Germline loops: CDR1 SGHNT, CDR2 YYREEE (reference sequence). The ends lost 3 bases at V and 3 bases at J; junction bases unmatched: 3. For the CDR3, the DNA is TGTGCCAGCAGCTCGACAGGGGGATACACTGAAGCTTTCTTT. As protein: CASSSTGGYTEAFF.

This clone was recorded a few times. The chain uses TRBV7-6 and TRBJ1-1, with 8 bases fitting TRBD1. The CDR3 contains 15 residues. The V segment lost 5 bases and the J segment 5 bases; nucleotides outside the gene matches: 10. The germline V gene encodes CDR1 SGHVS and CDR2 FNYEAQ. The CDR3 here is CASSRTGTGGTEAFF. CDR3 sequence (DNA): TGTGCCAGCAGCCGCACCGGGACAGGAGGGACTGAAGCTTTCTTT.

V gene TRBV6-5 combines with J gene TRBJ1-4, with D uncertain. Trimming removed 5 bases at V and 7 bases at J, with 17 bases between. CDR1 is MNHEY and CDR2 is SVGAGI in the germline V gene. The length of the CDR3 is 15 residues. CDR3 in DNA: TGTGCCAGCAGTACCCCGACCAAGCCGGGTGAAAAACTGTTTTTT. It yields the protein CASSTPTKPGEKLFF.

The chain recombines TRBV19 with TRBJ2-3, with TRBD1 as a possible D gene (6 bases). This CDR3 comprises 14 residues. V was pared by 9 bases and J by 4 bases, with 17 bases between. CDR1 is LNHDA, CDR2 SQIVND, per germline (reference sequence). CDR3 nucleotides: TGTGCCAGCCAGAGGCAGGGGACCTCAGATACGCAGTATTTT. It translates to CASQRQGTSDTQYF.

The V and J genes are TRBV19 and TRBJ2-5; TRBD2 is a possible D gene (6 bases). This CDR3 has 13 residues. From germline, CDR1 is LNHDA and CDR2 SQIVND (reference sequence). V was cut by 1 base and J by 6 bases, with 9 bases left in between. This CDR3 reads CASSIGGLKTQYF. The DNA of the CDR3 is TGTGCCAGTAGTATAGGGGGACTTAAGACCCAGTACTTC.

The rearrangement links TRBV2 to TRBJ2-1; 7 nucleotides agree with TRBD2. Trimming took 3 bases from V and 2 from J; bases not matched to a gene: 1. Germline V CDR1 and CDR2: SNHLY, FYNNEI. The CDR3 totals 14 residues. The CDR3 bases are TGTGCCAGCAGTGACAGCGGGGCCTACAATGAGCAGTTCTTC. This translates into CASSDSGAYNEQFF. The entire variable domain, with the rest obtained from reference TRBV2 and TRBJ2-1, is as follows: EPEVTQTPSHQVTQMGQEVILRCVPISNHLYFYWYRQILGQKVEFLVSFYNNEISEKSEIFDDQFSVERPDGSNFTLKIRSTKLEDSAMYFCASSDSGAYNEQFFGPGTRLTVL.

CDR3 in DNA: TGTGCCAGCAGTGAATTGGGGCTAGCGGGAGTATCCGAGCAGTACTTC. It specifies CASSELGLAGVSEQYF. The gene calls are TRBV25-1 and TRBJ2-7; the match to TRBD2 covers 10 bases. Germline CDR1 reads MGHDK; CDR2 reads SYGVNS. Trimming removed 1 base from V and 6 bases from J; junction bases left unmatched: 9. The CDR3 extends over 16 amino acids.

Many counts were recorded for this clone. V is TRBV27 and J is TRBJ1-1; D is undetermined. The length of the CDR3 is 11 residues. Per the germline V gene, CDR1 is MNHEY and CDR2 is SMNVEV (reference sequence). With 8 bases removed from V and 7 bases from J, the gap between germline ends came to 11 bases. For the CDR3, the DNA is TGTGCCAGCGGAAGGAGGTTTGAAGCTTTCTTT. Protein: CASGRRFEAFF.